A selection of T cell receptor beta chains follows, all from one sample in a study of T-cell memory formation after mild COVID-19. TCRdb re-called the 5' RACE reads with MiXCR, one entry per CDR3 protein. Of over 500,000 distinct CDR3 sequences in the sample, roughly a sixth were seen once. The specimen sequenced was PBMCs or a T cell subset sorted from them (not recorded which). Source of these receptors: an adult woman who had mild COVID-19 (a few samples of this study predate the infection). Cell type and time point are not known. CDR3s include the opening cysteine and the closing phenylalanine or tryptophan. D genes are given only for firm matches.

V	D	J	CDR3
TRBV12-3/TRBV12-4	NA	TRBJ1-5	CASRVGDYQPQHF
TRBV14	TRBD1	TRBJ2-1	CASSQLGQGAEQFF
TRBV15	NA	TRBJ2-7	CATSPRQGAYYEQYF
TRBV29-1	NA	TRBJ1-2	CSVVQWNDYTF
TRBV19	NA	TRBJ2-1	CATRKGGGSHNEQFF
TRBV12-3/TRBV12-4	TRBD1	TRBJ1-2	CASSQSGTANYGYTF
TRBV15	TRBD2	TRBJ2-1	CATSRDGTSETRGKQFF
TRBV7-6	NA	TRBJ2-5	CASSSGTEYQETQYF
TRBV5-6	NA	TRBJ2-2	CASSLVWRDTGELFF
TRBV5-1	TRBD2	TRBJ2-2	CASSLVGTSSNTGELFF
TRBV2	TRBD1	TRBJ2-7	CASRSDRGYHEQYF
TRBV6-6	NA	TRBJ2-7	CASSYSARDGRGEQYF
TRBV9	NA	TRBJ2-2	CASSDSTDSRTGELFF
TRBV4-1	TRBD2	TRBJ2-7	CASSQEERGLEQYF
TRBV4-1	NA	TRBJ2-3	CASSHPTGTDTQYF
TRBV12-3/TRBV12-4	NA	TRBJ1-2	CASSFPGPTGYTF
TRBV5-1	NA	TRBJ2-3	CASSLSPSYTDTQYF
TRBV3-1	NA	TRBJ1-1	CATRDNRNTEAFF
TRBV7-9	NA	TRBJ1-2	CASSFNQMKGDYGYTF